This is a list of T cell receptor beta chains from one sample in a study of blood T cell repertoires in COVID-19. Repertoires were generated with immunoSEQ multiplex PCR, while TCRdb's copy carries only in-frame clones and drops some. The sample yields about 120,000 clones, around three quarters seen once. Sequenced sample: peripheral blood. These receptors all come from a woman older than 75 with acute or convalescent COVID-19. CDR3s include the opening cysteine and the closing phenylalanine or tryptophan. D genes are given only for firm matches. Not every row has a clone size; where given, it reads once, few, many or a size class.

>TRBJ2-2|TRBD2|TRBV7-3|NA
TGTGCCAGCCAGGAGGCCAGCGGGGGGGCCTCCGGGGAGCTGTTTTTT
CASQEASGGASGELFF
>TRBJ1-6|TRBD1|TRBV6-6|NA
TGTGCCAGCAGTTCGACAGGGGAAGGTTCACCCCTCCACTTT
CASSSTGEGSPLHF
>TRBJ2-5|TRBD2|TRBV5-1|NA
TGCGCCAGCAGCTTTGGGACTAGCGAAGAGACCCAGTACTTC
CASSFGTSEETQYF
>TRBJ1-1|NA|TRBV6-2/TRBV6-3|few
TGTGCCAGCAGTTATCTTCCCCAGGGAGGCACTGAAGCTTTCTTT
CASSYLPQGGTEAFF
>TRBJ1-1|NA|TRBV6-5|once
TGTGCCAGCAGTCTTGCCGACAGTCTGAACACTGAAGCTTTCTTT
CASSLADSLNTEAFF
>TRBJ1-5|TRBD1|TRBV19|NA
TGTGCCACCTCGACAGGGCTGTATAGCAATCAGCCCCAGCATTTT
CATSTGLYSNQPQHF
>TRBJ2-5|TRBD2|TRBV28|NA
TGTGCCAGCAGAGGGGCTAGCGGGTACCAAGAGACCCAGTACTTC
CASRGASGYQETQYF
>TRBJ2-3|TRBD2|TRBV9|NA
TGTGCCAGCAGCGTAGCGGGGGGGCCCACAGATACGCAGTATTTT
CASSVAGGPTDTQYF
>TRBJ2-6|NA|TRBV18|NA
TGTGCCAGCTCACCAGTTGGGCCACAAGGGGCCAACGTCCTGACTTTC
CASSPVGPQGANVLTF
>TRBJ2-5|NA|TRBV13|NA
TGTGCCAGCAGCTTAGCGAGGGAGACCCAGTACTTC
CASSLARETQYF
>TRBJ2-7|TRBD1|TRBV18|NA
TGTGCCAGCTCACCAGGACAGGGGGCGTCTGAGCAGTACTTC
CASSPGQGASEQYF
>TRBJ1-5|NA|TRBV7-2|NA
TGTGCCAGCAGCTTAGAGGTGCGCGGGAATCAGCCCCAGCATTTT
CASSLEVRGNQPQHF
>TRBJ1-1|NA|TRBV12-3/TRBV12-4|NA
TGTGCCAGCAGTTTCGTCAGCCAGGGAGCTTTCTTT
CASSFVSQGAFF
>TRBJ2-5|TRBD2|TRBV3-1/TRBV3-2|few
TGTGCCAGCAGCGAAGGACTAGCGACCGGAGAGACCCAGTACTTC
CASSEGLATGETQYF
>TRBJ1-2|TRBD1|TRBV28|NA
TGTGCCAGCATCGCTGACAGGGCCTATGGCTACACCTTC
CASIADRAYGYTF
>TRBJ2-6|NA|TRBV19|NA
TGTGCCAGTAGTACAACAGGTATCGGGTCTGGGGCCAACGTCCTGACTTTC
CASSTTGIGSGANVLTF
>TRBJ1-1|TRBD1|TRBV15|NA
TGTGCCACCAGCAGAGGGGGACAGGGGGCGGCCACTGAAGCTTTCTTT
CATSRGGQGAATEAFF
>TRBJ2-2|TRBD1|TRBV19|NA
TGTGCCAGTAATAGATTCCGGGACAGGGGGCTGACCGGGGAGCTGTTTTTT
CASNRFRDRGLTGELFF
>TRBJ2-5|NA|TRBV24-1|NA
TGTGCCACCAGTGATTATAGAGGGACCCAGTACTTC
CATSDYRGTQYF
>TRBJ1-5|NA|TRBV29-1|NA
TGCAGCGCCGCAACGGGTGGCAATCAGCCCCAGCATTTT
CSAATGGNQPQHF
>TRBJ2-5|NA|TRBV21-1|NA
TGTGCCAGCAGCTTCCCCCGAACGGGAGGGGGAGAGACCCAGTACTTC
CASSFPRTGGGETQYF
>TRBJ1-2|TRBD1|TRBV19|many
TGTGCCAGTAGGTCGGCCGGGACAGTTTTCAACTATGGCTACACCTTC
CASRSAGTVFNYGYTF
>TRBJ2-3|TRBD2|TRBV4-2|NA
TGTGCCAGCAGCCAAGATCTAAGAGTAGCGGGGGCGCAGAGATATTTT
CASSQDLRVAGAQRYF
>TRBJ2-4|TRBD1|TRBV4-2|NA
TGTGCCAGCAGCCAAGACGGGACAGGGGCCCTCAACATTCAGTACTTC
CASSQDGTGALNIQYF
>TRBJ1-5|TRBD1|TRBV24-1|once
TGTGCCACCAGTGATGTTAGGGGGCGCGTTCAGCCCCAGCATTTT
CATSDVRGRVQPQHF
>TRBJ2-3|TRBD1|TRBV5-1|NA
TGCGCCAGCAGGCCACAGGGGGCTAGTTCGGATACGCAGTATTTT
CASRPQGASSDTQYF
>TRBJ1-5|NA|TRBV7-8|NA
TGTGCCAGCAGCGGATACAGGGTGAGGAATCAGCCCCAGCATTTT
CASSGYRVRNQPQHF
>TRBJ2-6|NA|TRBV4-1|NA
TGCGCCAGCAGCCAAGATCGGGGGGCGATTGGGGCCAACGTCCTGACTTTC
CASSQDRGAIGANVLTF
>TRBJ2-1|NA|TRBV11-1|few
TGTGCCAGCAGCTGGCGAGGGAACTACAATGAGCAGTTCTTC
CASSWRGNYNEQFF
>TRBJ1-4|TRBD1|TRBV2|NA
TGTGCCAGCAGCTGGACAGGGAAAGATGAAAAACTGTTTTTT
CASSWTGKDEKLFF
>TRBJ2-7|NA|TRBV21-1|NA
TGTGCCAGCAGCTCCCGACTAGCGGGAGGTCCTCCCTACGAGCAGTACTTC
CASSSRLAGGPPYEQYF
>TRBJ2-2|NA|TRBV27|NA
TGTGCCAGCGGCCAGGGTCCGAACACCGGGGAGCTGTTTTTT
CASGQGPNTGELFF
>TRBJ2-5|NA|TRBV7-2|NA
TGTGCCAGCAGCCCAGGACTGGCTCAAGAGACCCAGTACTTC
CASSPGLAQETQYF
>TRBJ2-1|TRBD1|TRBV5-1|NA
TGCGCCAGCAGCTTGAGGGGACAGGGTGCCGGAGGTGAGCAGTTCTTC
CASSLRGQGAGGEQFF
>TRBJ2-7|TRBD1|TRBV30|NA
TGTGCCTGGAGTGGGGACAGTTCCTTAAAGCAGTACTTC
CAWSGDSSLKQYF
>TRBJ1-4|NA|TRBV25-1|once
TGTGCCAGCAGTGATGAGGCCGGAGCAACTAATGAAAAACTGTTTTTT
CASSDEAGATNEKLFF
>TRBJ2-1|TRBD1|TRBV7-2|few
TGTGCCAGCAGCTTAGAGGGCAGGGGGCATGAGCAGTTCTTC
CASSLEGRGHEQFF
>TRBJ1-2|TRBD1|TRBV12-3/TRBV12-4|NA
TGTGCCAGCAGGACTACAGGGGCTCGGGGCTACACCTTC
CASRTTGARGYTF
>TRBJ2-7|TRBD1|TRBV28|NA
TGTGCCAGTCCCCGGGACAGGGGATACGAGCAGTACTTC
CASPRDRGYEQYF
>TRBJ1-3|TRBD1|TRBV4-2|NA
TGTGCCAGCAGCCAACACAGGGGGCTCTCTGGAAACACCATATATTTT
CASSQHRGLSGNTIYF
>TRBJ1-1|NA|TRBV7-3|NA
TGTGCCAGCAGCTTAACAGCAGGGACTGAAGCTTTCTTT
CASSLTAGTEAFF
>TRBJ2-3|TRBD1|TRBV19|once
TGTGCCAGTAGGGAGGGACAGGGGGACACAGATACGCAGTATTTT
CASREGQGDTDTQYF
>TRBJ1-2|TRBD1|TRBV19|NA
TGTGCCAGTAGTATATCAACAGGACAGGGGCAAAATTACACCTTC
CASSISTGQGQNYTF
>TRBJ1-4|TRBD1|TRBV5-8|NA
TGTGCCAGCGGATTCGCCTGGGGGACAGGGGATGAAAAACTGTTTTTT
CASGFAWGTGDEKLFF
>TRBJ1-5|TRBD1|TRBV7-2|NA
TGTGCCAGCAGCGCCAACAGGGGTAATCAGCCCCAGCATTTT
CASSANRGNQPQHF
>TRBJ2-3|NA|TRBV2|NA
TGTGCCAGCAGTGTGTTGGGCAGGGCTCGCACAGATACGCAGTATTTT
CASSVLGRARTDTQYF
>TRBJ2-7|NA|TRBV9|NA
TGTGCCAGCAGCGTAACGCAGGGCACCGAGCAGTACTTC
CASSVTQGTEQYF
>TRBJ1-2|TRBD1|TRBV27|NA
TGTGCCAGCAGCCGGATAGGGACAGGGATGCCCTATGGCTACACCTTC
CASSRIGTGMPYGYTF
>TRBJ1-5|NA|TRBV10-3|NA
TGTGCCATCAGTGAGTCCCTCGGGGCGGGGTCGCCCCAGCATTTT
CAISESLGAGSPQHF
>TRBJ1-5|NA|TRBV19|NA
TGTGCCAGTAGTCCGACCTTGGGGAGCTATCAGCCCCAGCATTTT
CASSPTLGSYQPQHF
>TRBJ2-1|NA|TRBV9|NA
TGTGCCAGCAGCGTAGTAGTTAGCGGAAACACCTACAATGAGCAGTTCTTC
CASSVVVSGNTYNEQFF
>TRBJ1-1|NA|TRBV27|NA
TGTGCCAGCAGTTTTGGGGGGGCCCTGAAAAACACTGAAGCTTTCTTT
CASSFGGALKNTEAFF
>TRBJ2-3|NA|TRBV3-1/TRBV3-2|NA
TGTGCCAGCAGCCAAGAGGCGTTCTGGGGGGTAGGGACAGATACGCAGTATTTT
CASSQEAFWGVGTDTQYF
>TRBJ2-5|TRBD1|TRBV18|once
TGTGCCAGCAGGACAGGGGTCCAAGAGACCCAGTACTTC
CASRTGVQETQYF
>TRBJ2-7|TRBD2|TRBV10-3|NA
TGTGCCATCAGTGACCTAGCGGGGGGCCACGAGCAGTACTTC
CAISDLAGGHEQYF
>TRBJ2-7|TRBD1|TRBV7-9|once
TGTGCCAGCAGCTTAGCGCGTTTGACAGGGTTGTCCTACGAGCAGTACTTC
CASSLARLTGLSYEQYF
>TRBJ2-1|TRBD2|TRBV9|NA
TGTGCCAGCAGCGCCCTTAGCGGGACCTACAATGAGCAGTTCTTC
CASSALSGTYNEQFF